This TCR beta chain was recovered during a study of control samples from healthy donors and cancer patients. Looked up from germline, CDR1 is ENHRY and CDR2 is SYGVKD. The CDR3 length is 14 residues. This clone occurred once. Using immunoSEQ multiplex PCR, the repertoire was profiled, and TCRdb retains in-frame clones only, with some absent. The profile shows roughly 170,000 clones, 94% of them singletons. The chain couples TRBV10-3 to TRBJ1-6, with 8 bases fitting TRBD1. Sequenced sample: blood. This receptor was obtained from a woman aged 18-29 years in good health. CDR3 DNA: TGTGACCCACTTTCGACAGGGGAGGGTTCACCCCTCCACTTT. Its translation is CDPLSTGEGSPLHF.